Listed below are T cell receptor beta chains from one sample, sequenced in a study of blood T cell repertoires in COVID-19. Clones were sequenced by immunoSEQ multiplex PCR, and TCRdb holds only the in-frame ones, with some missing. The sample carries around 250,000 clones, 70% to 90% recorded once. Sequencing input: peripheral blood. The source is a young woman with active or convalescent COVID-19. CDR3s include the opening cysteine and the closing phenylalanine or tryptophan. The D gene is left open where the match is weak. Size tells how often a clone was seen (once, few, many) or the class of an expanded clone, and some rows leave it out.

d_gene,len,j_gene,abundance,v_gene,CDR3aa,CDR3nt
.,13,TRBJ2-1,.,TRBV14,CASSQNNPGEQFF,TGTGCCAGCAGCCAAAATAATCCCGGGGAGCAGTTCTTC
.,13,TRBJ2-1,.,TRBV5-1,CASKWGGAGEQFF,TGCGCCAGCAAATGGGGGGGGGCTGGTGAGCAGTTCTTC
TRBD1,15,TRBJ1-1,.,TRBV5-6,CASSFPTGANTEAFF,TGTGCCAGCAGCTTTCCCACAGGGGCGAACACTGAAGCTTTCTTT
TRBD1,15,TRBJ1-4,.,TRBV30,CAWSARGLTGEKLFF,TGTGCCTGGAGTGCCAGGGGGCTAACTGGTGAAAAACTGTTTTTT
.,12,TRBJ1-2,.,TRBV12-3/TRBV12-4,CASSLDFYGYTF,TGTGCCAGCAGTTTGGACTTCTATGGCTACACCTTC
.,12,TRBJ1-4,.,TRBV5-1,CASAGSGEKLFF,TGCGCCAGCGCAGGGTCCGGCGAAAAACTGTTTTTT
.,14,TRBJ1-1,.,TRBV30,CAWSVQLVNTEAFF,TGTGCCTGGAGTGTACAGTTGGTGAACACTGAAGCTTTCTTT
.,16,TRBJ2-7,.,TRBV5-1,CASSLVRPLYSYEQYF,TGCGCCAGCAGCTTGGTACGTCCCCTCTACTCCTACGAGCAGTACTTC
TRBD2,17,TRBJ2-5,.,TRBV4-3,CASSQEHRRGGQETQYF,TGCGCCAGCAGCCAAGAGCACAGGCGGGGGGGGCAAGAGACCCAGTACTTC
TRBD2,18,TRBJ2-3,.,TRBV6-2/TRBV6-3,CASSPLAGGPPSTDTQYF,TGTGCCAGCAGTCCCTTAGCGGGGGGGCCGCCTAGCACAGATACGCAGTATTTT
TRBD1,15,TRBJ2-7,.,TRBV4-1,CASSPEDGTDYEQYF,TGCGCCAGCAGCCCAGAGGACGGGACAGACTACGAGCAGTACTTC
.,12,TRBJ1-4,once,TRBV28,CASSLLNEKLFF,TGTGCCAGCAGTTTATTAAATGAAAAACTGTTTTTT
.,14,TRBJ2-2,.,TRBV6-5,CASIGTSYTGELFF,TGTGCCAGCATTGGGACATCGTACACCGGGGAGCTGTTTTTT
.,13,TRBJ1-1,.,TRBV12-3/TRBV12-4,CASSTPGLGVAFF,TGTGCCAGCAGTACCCCAGGTTTGGGAGTTGCTTTCTTT
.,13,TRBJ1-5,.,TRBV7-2,CASSLSENQPQHF,TGTGCCAGCAGCTTATCAGAAAATCAGCCCCAGCATTTT
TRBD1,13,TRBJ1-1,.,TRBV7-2,CASSWDSNTEAFF,TGTGCCAGCAGTTGGGACAGCAACACTGAAGCTTTCTTT
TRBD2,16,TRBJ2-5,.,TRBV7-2,CASSTRLAGEQETQYF,TGTGCCAGCAGCACCCGACTAGCGGGGGAACAAGAGACCCAGTACTTC
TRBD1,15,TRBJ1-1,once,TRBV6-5,CASMGRGLLNTEAFF,TGTGCCAGCATGGGTAGGGGGCTGTTGAACACTGAAGCTTTCTTT
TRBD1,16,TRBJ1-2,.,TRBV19,CASSPRPGTASYGYTF,TGTGCCAGTAGTCCTCGTCCCGGGACAGCGTCGTATGGCTACACCTTC
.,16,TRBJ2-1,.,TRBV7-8,CASSEAGFRSYNEQFF,TGTGCCAGCAGCGAGGCGGGATTCCGATCCTACAATGAGCAGTTCTTC
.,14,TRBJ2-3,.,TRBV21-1,CASSVSGSTDTQYF,TGTGCCAGCAGCGTGTCGGGGAGCACAGATACGCAGTATTTT
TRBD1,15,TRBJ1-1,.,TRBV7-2,CASSFGTGMNTEAFF,TGTGCCAGCAGTTTCGGGACAGGGATGAACACTGAAGCTTTCTTT
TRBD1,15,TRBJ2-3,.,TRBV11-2,CASSSRDSDKDTQYF,TGTGCCAGCAGCTCCCGGGACAGCGACAAGGATACGCAGTATTTT
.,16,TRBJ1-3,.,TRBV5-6,CASSPGGRLSGNTIYF,TGTGCCAGCAGCCCGGGGGGGCGCCTCTCTGGAAACACCATATATTTT
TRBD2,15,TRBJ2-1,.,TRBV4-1,CASSHQLAGKYEQFF,TGCGCCAGCAGCCATCAACTAGCGGGGAAATATGAGCAGTTCTTC
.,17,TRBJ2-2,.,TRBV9,CASSVATKGPNTGELFF,TGTGCCAGCAGCGTAGCTACGAAGGGGCCCAACACCGGGGAGCTGTTTTTT
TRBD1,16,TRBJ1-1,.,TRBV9,CASSETGGLGETEAFF,TGTGCCAGCAGCGAGACAGGGGGCTTGGGGGAAACTGAAGCTTTCTTT
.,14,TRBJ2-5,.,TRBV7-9,CASSLRVGQETQYF,TGTGCCAGCAGCTTGAGGGTCGGCCAAGAGACCCAGTACTTC
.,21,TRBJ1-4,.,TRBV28,CASSLGVGQGNSALSNEKLFF,TGTGCCAGCAGTTTAGGGGTCGGGCAGGGTAATTCCGCGCTATCTAATGAAAAACTGTTTTTT
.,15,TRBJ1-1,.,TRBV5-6,CASSPTGLMNTEAFF,TGTGCCAGCAGCCCGACAGGTTTAATGAACACTGAAGCTTTCTTT
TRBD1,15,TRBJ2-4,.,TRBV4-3,CASSPGQGALNIQYF,TGCGCCAGCAGTCCGGGACAGGGGGCGCTAAACATTCAGTACTTC
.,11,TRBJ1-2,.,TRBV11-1,CASSSGYGYTF,TGTGCCAGCAGTTCAGGGTATGGCTACACCTTC
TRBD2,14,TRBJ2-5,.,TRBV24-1,CATSLAGDQETQYF,TGTGCCACCAGTCTAGCGGGGGACCAAGAGACCCAGTACTTC
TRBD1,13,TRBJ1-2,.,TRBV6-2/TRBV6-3,CASSYRTGEGYTF,TGTGCCAGCAGTTATCGGACAGGGGAAGGCTACACCTTC
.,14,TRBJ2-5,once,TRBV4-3,CASSQVVREETQYF,TGCGCCAGCAGCCAAGTAGTGAGGGAAGAGACCCAGTACTTC
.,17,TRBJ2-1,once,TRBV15,CATSRDSNRGAPNEQFF,TGTGCCACCAGCAGAGATTCTAATCGGGGGGCCCCGAATGAGCAGTTCTTC
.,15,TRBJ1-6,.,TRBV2,CASSEFFGGNSPLHF,TGTGCCAGCAGTGAATTTTTCGGGGGAAATTCACCCCTCCACTTT
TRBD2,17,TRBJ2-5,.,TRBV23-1,CASSQSTSGGTQETQYF,TGCGCCAGCAGTCAATCGACTAGCGGGGGGACCCAAGAGACCCAGTACTTC
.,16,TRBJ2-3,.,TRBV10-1,CASRGLRGVLTDTQYF,TGCGCCAGCAGGGGACTGCGCGGGGTGCTCACAGATACGCAGTATTTT
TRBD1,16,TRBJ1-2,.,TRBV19,CASKRSRGREHYGYTF,TGTGCCAGTAAGAGGTCAAGGGGGCGCGAACATTATGGCTACACCTTC
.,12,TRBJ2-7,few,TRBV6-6,CASSYTDYEQYF,TGTGCCAGCAGTTACACAGACTACGAGCAGTACTTC
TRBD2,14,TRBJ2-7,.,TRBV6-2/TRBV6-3,CASSSSGVSYEQYF,TGTGCCAGCAGTTCCAGCGGGGTCTCCTACGAGCAGTACTTC
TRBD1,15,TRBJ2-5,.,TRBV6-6,CASSWTGTWQETQYF,TGTGCCAGCTCTTGGACAGGGACGTGGCAAGAGACCCAGTACTTC
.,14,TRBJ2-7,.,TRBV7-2,CASSLGGTSYEQYF,TGTGCCAGCAGCTTAGGGGGCACCTCCTACGAGCAGTACTTC
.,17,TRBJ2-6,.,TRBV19,CASSIDSPLAGANVLTF,TGTGCCAGTAGTATTGACTCTCCCCTGGCCGGGGCCAACGTCCTGACTTTC
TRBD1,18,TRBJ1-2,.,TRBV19,CASSTTGTGGLNFYGYTF,TGTGCCAGTAGTACGACCGGGACAGGGGGCCTTAATTTCTATGGCTACACCTTC
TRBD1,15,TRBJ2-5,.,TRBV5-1,CASSQTGGDGETQYF,TGCGCCAGCAGCCAGACAGGGGGAGACGGAGAGACCCAGTACTTC
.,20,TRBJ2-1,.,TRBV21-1,CASSKGRTSGGISSYNEQFF,TGTGCCAGCAGCAAGGGACGGACTAGCGGGGGGATTAGCTCCTACAATGAGCAGTTCTTC
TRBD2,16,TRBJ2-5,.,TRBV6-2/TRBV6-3,CASSYGVAGVGETQYF,TGTGCCAGCAGTTACGGGGTAGCGGGAGTCGGAGAGACCCAGTACTTC
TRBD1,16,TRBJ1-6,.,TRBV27,CASSPAWAGGMSPLHF,TGTGCCAGCAGTCCAGCGTGGGCAGGGGGCATGTCACCCCTCCACTTT
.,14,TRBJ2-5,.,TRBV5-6,CASSAAGGAVTQYF,TGTGCCAGCAGCGCAGCAGGAGGTGCTGTGACCCAGTACTTC
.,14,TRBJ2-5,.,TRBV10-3,CAISESRVQETQYF,TGTGCCATCAGTGAGTCTCGGGTGCAGGAGACCCAGTACTTC